A selection of T cell receptor beta chains follows, all from one sample in a study of OX40 agonist ivuxolimab in advanced cancers. Here immunoSEQ multiplex PCR was the method, and the copy in TCRdb shows in-frame clones only, minus some. The table includes about 62,000 clones, about four fifths detected once. The sample here was CD4+ or CD8+ T cells sorted from blood, taken in a trial of the OX40 agonist ivuxolimab. Receptors were obtained from an adult with an advanced solid tumor such as melanoma, head and neck, liver or kidney cancer. The conserved cysteine and the conserved F or W are not part of the CDR3 here. Each record gives: V gene, clone size, J gene, CDR3 protein. Rows may omit the clone size; those that give it use once, few, many or a size class.

v_gene: TRBV27; abundance: -; j_gene: TRBJ2-1; CDR3aa: ASSYNAGLAGGAEQF
v_gene: TRBV2; abundance: -; j_gene: TRBJ2-4; CDR3aa: ASSESERGIQY
v_gene: TRBV7-9; abundance: few; j_gene: TRBJ2-1; CDR3aa: ASSPDVANEQF
v_gene: TRBV7-2; abundance: -; j_gene: TRBJ2-3; CDR3aa: ASRGQGIDTQY
v_gene: TRBV19; abundance: -; j_gene: TRBJ2-3; CDR3aa: ATGLAGSQIVTDTQY
v_gene: TRBV30; abundance: -; j_gene: TRBJ2-3; CDR3aa: AWNTAGGPTDTQY
v_gene: TRBV4-2; abundance: once; j_gene: TRBJ2-1; CDR3aa: ASSQGLAGGGEQF
v_gene: TRBV4-3; abundance: -; j_gene: TRBJ2-5; CDR3aa: ASSQDRGQGDSGTQY
v_gene: TRBV7-7; abundance: -; j_gene: TRBJ2-7; CDR3aa: ASSLAGSYEQY
v_gene: TRBV28; abundance: -; j_gene: TRBJ2-1; CDR3aa: ASRGTSSYNEQF
v_gene: TRBV18; abundance: -; j_gene: TRBJ2-5; CDR3aa: ASSPRLAGEQETQY